A selection of T cell receptor beta chains follows, all from one sample in a study of cytomegalovirus exposure and HLA in healthy donors. Profiling relied on immunoSEQ multiplex PCR, and the TCRdb table lists in-frame clones only, not all of them. This table holds under 200,000 clones, 68% found once. The specimen sequenced was PBMCs. The receptors derive from a middle-aged man in good health and CMV-seronegative. The CDR3 runs from the conserved cysteine through the conserved F or W. The order of the fields is J gene, V gene, D gene, clone size, CDR3 DNA, CDR3 protein. The D gene is left open where the match is weak. Only some rows state a clone size, as once, few, many or a class for expanded clones.

TRBJ2-7	TRBV19	NA	once	TGTGCCACCACAGGGCCTCAGTCCTACGAGCAGTACTTC	CATTGPQSYEQYF
TRBJ2-3	TRBV10-1	TRBD1	NA	TGCGCCAGCAGTAGGGACAGCATCACAGATACGCAGTATTTT	CASSRDSITDTQYF
TRBJ2-7	TRBV5-6	NA	once	TGTGCCAGCAGCTTGTCTTCCGAGCAGTACTTC	CASSLSSEQYF
TRBJ2-7	TRBV5-1	TRBD2	few	TGCGCCAGCAGCTTGGGACTAGCGGGGGGGCTACGGTACGAGCAGTACTTC	CASSLGLAGGLRYEQYF
TRBJ2-2	TRBV2	NA	NA	TGTGCCAGCAGTGTATTAACAGCTGGCACCGGGGAGCTGTTTTTT	CASSVLTAGTGELFF
TRBJ2-2	TRBV27	NA	NA	TGTGCCAGCAGTTTGAGCCTTACTCCTTCCGGGGAGCTGTTTTTT	CASSLSLTPSGELFF
TRBJ2-5	TRBV2	NA	NA	TGTGCCAGCAGTGGGACTTCGTACCAAGAGACCCAGTACTTC	CASSGTSYQETQYF
TRBJ2-5	TRBV18	TRBD1	NA	TGTGCCAGCTCACCACCTCAGGGGGTCGCGGAGACCCAGTACTTC	CASSPPQGVAETQYF
TRBJ1-2	TRBV6-5	NA	few	TGTGCCAGCAGCTCCCAACTCGTAGCCTATGGCTACACCTTC	CASSSQLVAYGYTF
TRBJ1-5	TRBV9	TRBD1	NA	TGTGCCAGCAGCCTTGACGGGACAGGGTTGAACCAGCCCCAGCATTTT	CASSLDGTGLNQPQHF
TRBJ2-7	TRBV29-1	NA	NA	TGCAGCGTTCGTGAGGAGTTCGCCTCCTACGAGCAGTACTTC	CSVREEFASYEQYF
TRBJ1-5	TRBV23-1	TRBD1	NA	TGCGCCAGCATCCCCCTCGGACAGGGCATCAATCAGCCCCAGCATTTT	CASIPLGQGINQPQHF
TRBJ2-7	TRBV29-1	NA	NA	TGCAGCGTGGGCGATATCTACGAGCAGTACTTC	CSVGDIYEQYF
TRBJ2-7	TRBV5-1	TRBD1	NA	TGCGCCAGCAGCTTGGGGGTGGCAGGGGGCGTCCCGCAGTACTTC	CASSLGVAGGVPQYF
TRBJ1-6	TRBV19	NA	NA	TGTGCCAGTAGTAACAGGGTGAGTTCACCCCTCCACTTT	CASSNRVSSPLHF
TRBJ2-3	TRBV4-3	TRBD1	NA	TGCGCCAGCAGCCCCACTCGGACAGGGGACACAGATACGCAGTATTTT	CASSPTRTGDTDTQYF
TRBJ1-1	TRBV28	NA	NA	TGTGCCAGCCTTACCCAGGGGATCGCTGAAGCTTTCTTT	CASLTQGIAEAFF
TRBJ1-1	TRBV7-8	NA	few	TGTGCCAGCAGCCCAGAGGTTGGAGGGGCGAGAACTGAAGCTTTCTTT	CASSPEVGGARTEAFF
TRBJ2-7	TRBV7-9	NA	NA	TGTGCCAGCAGCTTCCCGGGTCCTAGGTACGAGCAGTACTTC	CASSFPGPRYEQYF
TRBJ2-5	TRBV4-2	TRBD2	NA	TGTGCCAGCAGCCAAGATGTGCTAGCGGGGGGGACCCAAGAGACCCAGTACTTC	CASSQDVLAGGTQETQYF
TRBJ2-7	TRBV4-1	TRBD1	NA	TGCGCCAGCGCGCAGGACAGGGTCTACGAGCAGTACTTC	CASAQDRVYEQYF
TRBJ2-4	TRBV15	NA	NA	TGTGCCACCAGCAGAGATCGGCCGGGTGGGAACATTCAGTACTTC	CATSRDRPGGNIQYF
TRBJ1-4	TRBV19	TRBD1	many	TGTGCCAGTAGTATCAGACAGGGGAATGAAAAACTGTTTTTT	CASSIRQGNEKLFF
TRBJ2-3	TRBV7-9	TRBD1	few	TGTGCCAGCTTCGGACAGGGCTCAGATACGCAGTATTTT	CASFGQGSDTQYF
TRBJ2-2	TRBV6-6	NA	few	TGTGCCAGCAGTTACGGGGCCACCGGGGAGCTGTTTTTT	CASSYGATGELFF
TRBJ2-1	TRBV15	NA	few	TGTGCGACCGGACAGTCCTACAATGAGCAGTTCTTC	CATGQSYNEQFF
TRBJ2-7	TRBV4-1	TRBD1	few	TGCGCCAGCAGCCAACCGTCGGGACAGAACGAGCAGTACTTC	CASSQPSGQNEQYF
TRBJ2-7	TRBV7-8	NA	NA	TGTGCCAGCAGCCCAACGCCGGAGGGGTTCGACACTATTTCCTACGAGCAGTACTTC	CASSPTPEGFDTISYEQYF
TRBJ2-6	TRBV18	TRBD1	NA	TGTGCCAGCTCACCATTAAGGACAGGGAGTGGGGCCAACGTCCTGACTTTC	CASSPLRTGSGANVLTF
TRBJ1-2	TRBV25-1	TRBD1	once	TGTGCCAGCAGTGAATCCCGGACAGGGATGGATGGCTACACCTTC	CASSESRTGMDGYTF
TRBJ1-2	TRBV19	TRBD1	NA	TGTGCCAGTAGTCCGGACAGGGACGCGCGATTCTATGGCTACACCTTC	CASSPDRDARFYGYTF
TRBJ1-5	TRBV18	NA	NA	TGTGCCAGCTCACCAACCCAGCGAGGCACTCAGCCCCAGCATTTT	CASSPTQRGTQPQHF
TRBJ1-2	TRBV19	NA	NA	TGTGCCTCCGGACAGAGCAATGGCTACACCTTC	CASGQSNGYTF
TRBJ1-5	TRBV2	NA	NA	TGTGCCAGCGATTCCATGGACGGGACACAGCCCCAGCATTTT	CASDSMDGTQPQHF
TRBJ1-5	TRBV18	TRBD1	few	TGTGCCAGCTCTCCAGCCCGTAGGACAGGGATCAATCAGCCCCAGCATTTT	CASSPARRTGINQPQHF
TRBJ1-1	TRBV5-1	NA	few	TGCGCCAGCAGCCCAACATTGACAGTGAACACTGAAGCTTTCTTT	CASSPTLTVNTEAFF
TRBJ1-2	TRBV27	NA	NA	TGTGCCAGCAGTTTCCGGGACACCTCCCTGTATGGCTACACCTTC	CASSFRDTSLYGYTF
TRBJ1-5	TRBV5-6	TRBD1	NA	TGTGCCAGCAGCTCCCGGGACAGTCAGCCCCAGCATTTT	CASSSRDSQPQHF
TRBJ1-2	TRBV5-1	TRBD1	once	TGCGCCAGCAGCCCCCTCGGGACAGGGTATGGCTACACCTTC	CASSPLGTGYGYTF
TRBJ1-2	TRBV15	TRBD1	once	TGTGCCACCAGCAGAGATCGGGGACAGGGGTATGGCTACACCTTC	CATSRDRGQGYGYTF
TRBJ2-1	TRBV11-2	NA	few	TGTGCCAGCAGCTTAAGTGCGGGAATGGACAATGAGCAGTTCTTC	CASSLSAGMDNEQFF
TRBJ2-7	TRBV13	TRBD1	few	TGTGCCAGCAGCTTAGCCTGGGACAGGACCTACGAGCAGTACTTC	CASSLAWDRTYEQYF
TRBJ1-4	TRBV7-9	NA	NA	TGTGCCAGCAGCCCAAAGGGACTCGATAATGAAAAACTGTTTTTT	CASSPKGLDNEKLFF
TRBJ2-3	TRBV5-1	NA	NA	TGCGCCAGCAGCTTGGAGGGCGGCCAGGGCGCAGATACGCAGTATTTT	CASSLEGGQGADTQYF
TRBJ1-2	TRBV5-1	NA	NA	TGCGCCAGCAGCTTGGGAACAGGTACCTATGGCTACACCTTC	CASSLGTGTYGYTF
TRBJ2-5	TRBV6-1	TRBD2	once	TGTGCCAGCAGCCCGGGACTAGCGCCAGAGACCCAGTACTTC	CASSPGLAPETQYF
TRBJ1-5	TRBV28	NA	NA	TGTGCCAGTATCCAGGGAGGTAGCAATCAGCCCCAGCATTTT	CASIQGGSNQPQHF
TRBJ1-4	TRBV7-9	NA	NA	TGTGCCAGCACCTCCGGGGAAAAACTGTTTTTT	CASTSGEKLFF
TRBJ1-2	TRBV19	TRBD1	NA	TGTGCCAGTAGGCTCCCCGGGACAGGGAGCTATGGCTACACCTTC	CASRLPGTGSYGYTF
TRBJ1-1	TRBV4-1	NA	NA	TGCGCCAGCAGCCCGGGGAGGGGCGGTGGGATGAACACTGAAGCTTTCTTT	CASSPGRGGGMNTEAFF
TRBJ2-5	TRBV5-4	TRBD2	NA	TGTGCCAGCAGCTTGGCGGGGGGGCAAGAGACCCAGTACTTC	CASSLAGGQETQYF
TRBJ2-7	TRBV25-1	TRBD1	NA	TGTGCCAGCAGTCGCCCGGGACAGGGGGTATGGGAGCAGTACTTC	CASSRPGQGVWEQYF